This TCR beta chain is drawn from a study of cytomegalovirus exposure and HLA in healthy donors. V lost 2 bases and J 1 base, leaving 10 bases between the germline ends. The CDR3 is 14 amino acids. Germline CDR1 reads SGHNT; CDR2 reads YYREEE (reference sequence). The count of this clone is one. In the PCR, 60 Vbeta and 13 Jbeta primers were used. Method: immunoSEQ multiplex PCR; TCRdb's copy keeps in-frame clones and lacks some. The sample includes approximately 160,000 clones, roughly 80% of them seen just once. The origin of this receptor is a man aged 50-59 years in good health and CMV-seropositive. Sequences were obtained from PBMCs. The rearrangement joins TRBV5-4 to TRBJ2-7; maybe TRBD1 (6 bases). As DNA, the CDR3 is TGTGCCAGCAGCTTCCACGGACAGTCCTACGAGCAGTACTTC. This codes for CASSFHGQSYEQYF.